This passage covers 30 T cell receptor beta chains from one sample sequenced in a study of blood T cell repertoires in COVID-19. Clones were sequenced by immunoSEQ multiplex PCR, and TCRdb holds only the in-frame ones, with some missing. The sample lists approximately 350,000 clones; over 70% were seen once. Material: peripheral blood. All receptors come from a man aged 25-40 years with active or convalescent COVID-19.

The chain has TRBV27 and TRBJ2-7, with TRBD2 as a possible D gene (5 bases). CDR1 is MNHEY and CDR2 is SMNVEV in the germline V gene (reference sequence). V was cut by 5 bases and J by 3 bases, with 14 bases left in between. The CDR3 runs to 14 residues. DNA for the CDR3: TGTGCCAGCAGTGAGGTCGAGGGCAGCTACGAGCAGTACTTC. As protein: CASSEVEGSYEQYF.

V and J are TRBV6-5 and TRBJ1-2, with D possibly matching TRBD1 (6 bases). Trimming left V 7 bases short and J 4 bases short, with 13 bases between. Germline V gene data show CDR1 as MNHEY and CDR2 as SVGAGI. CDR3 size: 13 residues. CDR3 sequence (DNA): TGTGCCAGCATGGGCAGGGGAGTCTATGGCTACACCTTC. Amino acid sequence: CASMGRGVYGYTF.

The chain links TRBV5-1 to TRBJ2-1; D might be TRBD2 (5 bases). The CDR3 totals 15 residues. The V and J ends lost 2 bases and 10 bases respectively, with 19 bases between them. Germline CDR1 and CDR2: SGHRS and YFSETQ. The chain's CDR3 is CASSFKREPGDEQFF. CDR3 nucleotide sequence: TGCGCCAGCAGCTTCAAGAGGGAACCTGGTGACGAGCAGTTCTTC.

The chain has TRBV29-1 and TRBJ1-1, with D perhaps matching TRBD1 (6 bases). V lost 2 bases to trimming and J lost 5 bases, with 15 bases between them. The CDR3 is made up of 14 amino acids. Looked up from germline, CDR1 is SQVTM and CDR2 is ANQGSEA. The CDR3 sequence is CSVEQDSGGTEAFF. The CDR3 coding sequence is TGCAGCGTTGAACAGGACAGTGGTGGGACTGAAGCTTTCTTT.

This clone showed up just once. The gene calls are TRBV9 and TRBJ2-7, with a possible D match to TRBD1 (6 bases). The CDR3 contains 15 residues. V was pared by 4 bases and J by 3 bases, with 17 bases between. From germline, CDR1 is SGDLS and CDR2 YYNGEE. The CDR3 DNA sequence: TGTGCCAGCAGCCCAGGGGATCTCAAGTTCTACGAGCAGTACTTC. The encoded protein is CASSPGDLKFYEQYF.

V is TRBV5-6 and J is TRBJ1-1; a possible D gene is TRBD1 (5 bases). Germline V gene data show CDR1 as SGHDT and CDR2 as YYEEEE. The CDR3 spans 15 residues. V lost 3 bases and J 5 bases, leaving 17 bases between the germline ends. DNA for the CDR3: TGTGCCAGCAGCTCACGGACATCATGGATAACTGAAGCTTTCTTT. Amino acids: CASSSRTSWITEAFF.

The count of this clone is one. Here the CDR3 DNA reads TGTGCCAGTAGCCCGGGACTAGTCACCGGGGAGCTGTTTTTT. Amino acid sequence: CASSPGLVTGELFF. This sequence joins TRBV19 and TRBJ2-2, with 8 bases fitting TRBD2. With V trimmed by 6 bases and J by 4 bases, 4 bases remained unmatched. CDR1 is LNHDA and CDR2 is SQIVND in the germline V gene (reference sequence). The CDR3 covers 14 residues.

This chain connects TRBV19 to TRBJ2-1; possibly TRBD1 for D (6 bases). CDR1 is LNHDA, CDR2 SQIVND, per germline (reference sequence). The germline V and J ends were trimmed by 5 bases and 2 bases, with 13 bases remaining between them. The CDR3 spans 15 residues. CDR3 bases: TGTGCCAGTAGTCAGGGGCCCTACCCCTACAATGAGCAGTTCTTC. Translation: CASSQGPYPYNEQFF. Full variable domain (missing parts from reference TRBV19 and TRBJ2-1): DGGITQSPKYLFRKEGQNVTLSCEQNLNHDAMYWYRQDPGQGLRLIYYSQIVNDFQKGDIAEGYSVSREKKESFPLTVTSAQKNPTAFYLCASSQGPYPYNEQFFGPGTRLTVL.

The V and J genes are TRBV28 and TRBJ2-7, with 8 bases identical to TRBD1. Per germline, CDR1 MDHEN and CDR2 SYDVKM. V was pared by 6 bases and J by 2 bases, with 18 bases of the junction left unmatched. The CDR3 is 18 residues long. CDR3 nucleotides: TGTGCCAGCAGCCCACCCCCGCCGGGACAGGTCCTACCCTACGAGCAGTACTTC. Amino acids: CASSPPPPGQVLPYEQYF.

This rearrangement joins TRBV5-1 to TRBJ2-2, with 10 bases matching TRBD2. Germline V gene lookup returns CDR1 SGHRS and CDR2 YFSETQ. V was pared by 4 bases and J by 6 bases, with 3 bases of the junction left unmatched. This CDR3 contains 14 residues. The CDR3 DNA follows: TGCGCCAGCAGCCCCGGGACTAGCGCCGGGGAGCTGTTTTTT. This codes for CASSPGTSAGELFF.

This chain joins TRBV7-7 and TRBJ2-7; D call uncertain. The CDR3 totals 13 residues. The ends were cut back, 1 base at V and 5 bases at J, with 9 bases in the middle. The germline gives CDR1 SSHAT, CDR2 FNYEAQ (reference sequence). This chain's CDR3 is CASSLGPADEQYF. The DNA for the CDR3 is TGTGCCAGCAGCTTAGGGCCGGCGGACGAGCAGTACTTC.

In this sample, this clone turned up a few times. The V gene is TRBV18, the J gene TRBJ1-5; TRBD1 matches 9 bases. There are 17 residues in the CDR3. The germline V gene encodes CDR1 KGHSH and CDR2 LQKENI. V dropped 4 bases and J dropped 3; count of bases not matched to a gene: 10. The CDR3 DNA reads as TGTGCCAGCTCACTCGGACCGGGACAGGGCATCAATCAGCCCCAGCATTTT. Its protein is CASSLGPGQGINQPQHF.

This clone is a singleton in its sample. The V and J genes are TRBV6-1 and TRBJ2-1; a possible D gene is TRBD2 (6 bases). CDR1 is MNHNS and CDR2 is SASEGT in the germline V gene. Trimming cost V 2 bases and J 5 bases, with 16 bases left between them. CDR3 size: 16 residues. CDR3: CASSEYGRDLNNEQFF. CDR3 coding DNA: TGTGCCAGCAGTGAATACGGGCGGGATCTTAACAATGAGCAGTTCTTC.

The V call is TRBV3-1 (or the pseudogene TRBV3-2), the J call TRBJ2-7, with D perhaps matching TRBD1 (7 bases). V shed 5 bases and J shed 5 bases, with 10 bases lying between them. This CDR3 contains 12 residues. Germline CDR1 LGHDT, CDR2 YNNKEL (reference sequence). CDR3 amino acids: CASSSGGNEQYF. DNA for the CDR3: TGTGCCAGCAGCTCAGGGGGGAACGAGCAGTACTTC.

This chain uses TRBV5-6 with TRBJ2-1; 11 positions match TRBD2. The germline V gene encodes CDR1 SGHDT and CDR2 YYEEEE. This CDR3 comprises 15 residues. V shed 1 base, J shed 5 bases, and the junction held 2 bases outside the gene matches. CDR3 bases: TGTGCCAGCAGCTTGACTAGCGGGAGAGACAATGAGCAGTTCTTC. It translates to CASSLTSGRDNEQFF.

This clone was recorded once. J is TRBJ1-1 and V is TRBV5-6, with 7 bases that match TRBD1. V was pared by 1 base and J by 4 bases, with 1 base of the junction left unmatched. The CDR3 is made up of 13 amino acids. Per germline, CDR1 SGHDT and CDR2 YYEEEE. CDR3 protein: CASSLPGGTEAFF. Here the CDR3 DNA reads TGTGCCAGCAGCTTGCCAGGGGGCACTGAAGCTTTCTTT.

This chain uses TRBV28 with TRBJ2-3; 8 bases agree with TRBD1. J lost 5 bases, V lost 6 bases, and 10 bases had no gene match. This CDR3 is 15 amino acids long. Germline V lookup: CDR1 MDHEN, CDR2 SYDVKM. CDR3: CASRSPGQAKDTQYF. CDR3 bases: TGTGCCAGCAGATCTCCGGGACAGGCCAAAGATACGCAGTATTTT.

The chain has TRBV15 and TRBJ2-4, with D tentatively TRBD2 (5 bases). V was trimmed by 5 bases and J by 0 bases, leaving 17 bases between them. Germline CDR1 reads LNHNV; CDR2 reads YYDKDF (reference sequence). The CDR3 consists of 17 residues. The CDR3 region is CATSPRLATLAKNIQYF. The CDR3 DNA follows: TGTGCCACCAGCCCGCGATTAGCGACCCTAGCCAAAAACATTCAGTACTTC. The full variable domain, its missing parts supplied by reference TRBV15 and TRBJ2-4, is DAMVIQNPRYQVTQFGKPVTLSCSQTLNHNVMYWYQQKSSQAPKLLFHYYDKDFNNEADTPDNFQSRRPNTSFCFLDIRSPGLGDTAMYLCATSPRLATLAKNIQYFGAGTRLSVL.

As DNA, the CDR3 is TGTGCCAGCAGCGGGGCCGACCCGGGACAGGGTACAGCTTTCTTT. Its protein is CASSGADPGQGTAFF. The rearrangement uses TRBV9 and TRBJ1-1; 9 bases match TRBD1. V lost 3 bases, J lost 10 bases, and 13 bases stayed unmatched. CDR1 and CDR2 from the germline V gene are SGDLS and YYNGEE. The CDR3 totals 15 residues.

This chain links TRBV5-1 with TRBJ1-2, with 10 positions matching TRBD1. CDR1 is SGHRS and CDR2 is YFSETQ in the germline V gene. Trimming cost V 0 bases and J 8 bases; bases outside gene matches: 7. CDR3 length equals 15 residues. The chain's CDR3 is CASSLAGGTGDGYTF. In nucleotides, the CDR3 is TGCGCCAGCAGCTTGGCCGGCGGGACAGGGGACGGCTACACCTTC.

In DNA form, the CDR3 reads TGCGCCAGCAGTCGTCGGGAGGCAACTAATGAAAAACTGTTTTTT. It translates to CASSRREATNEKLFF. The chain uses TRBV23-1 and TRBJ1-4; D not resolved. TRBV23-1 is identified as an open reading frame with a role that is uncertain. V dropped 4 bases and J dropped 0 bases, with 9 bases sitting between them. The length of the CDR3 is 15 residues.

The CDR3 sequence is CASSHSARGEQFF. The CDR3 DNA follows: TGTGCCAGCAGCCACTCGGCGCGCGGGGAGCAGTTCTTC. This chain uses TRBV7-9 with TRBJ2-1; D possibly corresponds to TRBD2 (5 bases). This CDR3 contains 13 residues. Trimming cost V 5 bases and J 10 bases, with 15 bases left between them. The germline V gene encodes CDR1 SEHNR and CDR2 FQNEAQ (reference sequence).

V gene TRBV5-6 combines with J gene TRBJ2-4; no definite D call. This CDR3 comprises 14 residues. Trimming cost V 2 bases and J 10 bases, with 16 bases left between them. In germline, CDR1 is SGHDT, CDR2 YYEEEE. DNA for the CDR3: TGTGCCAGCAGCTTCACGGCGGTTACGGAGATTCAGTACTTC. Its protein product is CASSFTAVTEIQYF.

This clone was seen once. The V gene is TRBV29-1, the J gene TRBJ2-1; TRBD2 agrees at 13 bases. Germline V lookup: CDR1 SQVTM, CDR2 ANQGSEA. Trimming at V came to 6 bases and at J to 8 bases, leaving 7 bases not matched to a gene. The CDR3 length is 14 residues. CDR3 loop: CSVKGLAGMYEQFF. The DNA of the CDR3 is TGCAGCGTGAAGGGACTAGCGGGAATGTATGAGCAGTTCTTC.

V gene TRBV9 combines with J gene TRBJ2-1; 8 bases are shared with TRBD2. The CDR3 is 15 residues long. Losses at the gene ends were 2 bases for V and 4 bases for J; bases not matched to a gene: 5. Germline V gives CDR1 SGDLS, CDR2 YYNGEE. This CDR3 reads CASSVGAGEYNEQFF. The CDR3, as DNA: TGTGCCAGCAGCGTCGGAGCGGGGGAATACAATGAGCAGTTCTTC.

CDR3 region: CASSNISGYTF. DNA for the CDR3: TGTGCCAGCAGTAACATAAGTGGCTACACCTTC. The J gene is TRBJ1-2, the V gene TRBV6-5; no reliable D call. The CDR3 is made up of 11 amino acids. The germline V gene has CDR1 MNHEY and CDR2 SVGAGI. The germline V and J ends were trimmed by 5 bases and 7 bases, with 8 bases remaining between them.

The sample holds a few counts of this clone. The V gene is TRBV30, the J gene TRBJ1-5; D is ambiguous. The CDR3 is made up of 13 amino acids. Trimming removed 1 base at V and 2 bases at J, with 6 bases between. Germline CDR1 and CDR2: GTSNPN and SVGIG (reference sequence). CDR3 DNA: TGTGCCTGGAGTGCTAACCGCAATCAGCCCCAGCATTTT. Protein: CAWSANRNQPQHF.

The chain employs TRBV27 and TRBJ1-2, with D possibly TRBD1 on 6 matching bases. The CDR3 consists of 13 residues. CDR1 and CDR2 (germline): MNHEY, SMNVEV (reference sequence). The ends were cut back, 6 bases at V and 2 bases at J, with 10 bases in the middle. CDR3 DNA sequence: TGTGCCAGCAGGCCGACAGGAAACTATGGCTACACCTTC. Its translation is CASRPTGNYGYTF.

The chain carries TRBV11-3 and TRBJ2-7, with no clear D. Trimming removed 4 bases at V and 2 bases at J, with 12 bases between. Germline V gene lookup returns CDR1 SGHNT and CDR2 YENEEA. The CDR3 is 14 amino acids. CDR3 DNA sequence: TGTGCCAGCAGCTCTGGGCCCTATCCCTACGAGCAGTACTTC. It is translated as CASSSGPYPYEQYF.

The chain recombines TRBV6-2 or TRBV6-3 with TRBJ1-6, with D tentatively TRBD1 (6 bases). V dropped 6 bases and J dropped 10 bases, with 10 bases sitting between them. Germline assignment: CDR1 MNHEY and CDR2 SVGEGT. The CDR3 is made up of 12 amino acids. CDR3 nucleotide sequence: TGTGCCAGCAGCCACAGGGTATCACCCCTCCACTTT. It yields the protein CASSHRVSPLHF.